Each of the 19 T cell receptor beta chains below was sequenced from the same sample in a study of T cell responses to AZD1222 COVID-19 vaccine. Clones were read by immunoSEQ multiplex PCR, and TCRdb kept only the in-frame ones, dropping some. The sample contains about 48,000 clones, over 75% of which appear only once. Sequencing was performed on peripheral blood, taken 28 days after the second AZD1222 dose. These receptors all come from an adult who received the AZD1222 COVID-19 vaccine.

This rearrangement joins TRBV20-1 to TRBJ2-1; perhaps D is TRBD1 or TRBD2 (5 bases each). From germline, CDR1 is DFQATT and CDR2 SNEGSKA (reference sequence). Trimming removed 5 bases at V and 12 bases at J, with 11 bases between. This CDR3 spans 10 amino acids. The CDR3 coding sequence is TGCAGTGCTTGGTATGGGGGGCAGTTCTTC. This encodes CSAWYGGQFF.

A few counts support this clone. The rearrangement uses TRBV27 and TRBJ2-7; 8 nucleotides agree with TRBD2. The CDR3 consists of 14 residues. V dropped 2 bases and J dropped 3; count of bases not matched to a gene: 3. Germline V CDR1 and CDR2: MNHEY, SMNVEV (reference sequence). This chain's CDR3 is CASSLAGGNYEQYF. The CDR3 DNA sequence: TGTGCCAGCAGTTTAGCGGGGGGTAACTACGAGCAGTACTTC.

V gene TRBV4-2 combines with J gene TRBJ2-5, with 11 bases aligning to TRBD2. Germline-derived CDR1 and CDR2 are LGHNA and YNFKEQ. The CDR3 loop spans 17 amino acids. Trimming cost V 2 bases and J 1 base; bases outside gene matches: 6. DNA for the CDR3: TGTGCCAGCAGCCAAATGGGGACTAGCGGAACCCAAGAGACCCAGTACTTC. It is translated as CASSQMGTSGTQETQYF.

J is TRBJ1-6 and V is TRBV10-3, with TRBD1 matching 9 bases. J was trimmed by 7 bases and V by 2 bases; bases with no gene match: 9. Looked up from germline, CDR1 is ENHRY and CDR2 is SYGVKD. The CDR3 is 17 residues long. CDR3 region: CAISERDRVGGNSPLHF. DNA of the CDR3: TGTGCCATCAGTGAGAGGGACAGGGTTGGGGGGAATTCACCCCTCCACTTT.

CDR3 DNA sequence: TGTGCCAGCTCACCACTGCCAGGGGGGAACACCGGGGAGCTGTTTTTT. As protein: CASSPLPGGNTGELFF. The genes are TRBV18 and TRBJ2-2; TRBD1 agrees at 7 bases. The germline CDR1 and CDR2 sequences are KGHSH and LQKENI. There are 16 residues in the CDR3. The ends lost 1 base at V and 1 base at J; junction bases unmatched: 3.

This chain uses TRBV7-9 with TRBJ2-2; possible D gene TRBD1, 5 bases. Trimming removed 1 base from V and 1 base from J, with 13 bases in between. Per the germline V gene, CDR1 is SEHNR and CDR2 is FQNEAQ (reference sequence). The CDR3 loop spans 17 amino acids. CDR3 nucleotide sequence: TGTGCCAGCAGCTTAGAGACAGCTCGGTTGAACACCGGGGAGCTGTTTTTT. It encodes CASSLETARLNTGELFF.

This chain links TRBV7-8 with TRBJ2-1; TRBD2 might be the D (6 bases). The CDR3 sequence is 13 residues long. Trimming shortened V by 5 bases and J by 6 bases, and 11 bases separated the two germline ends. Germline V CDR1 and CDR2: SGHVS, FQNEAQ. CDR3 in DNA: TGTGCCAGCAGCGAAGGGACTCTCAATGAGCAGTTCTTC. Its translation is CASSEGTLNEQFF.

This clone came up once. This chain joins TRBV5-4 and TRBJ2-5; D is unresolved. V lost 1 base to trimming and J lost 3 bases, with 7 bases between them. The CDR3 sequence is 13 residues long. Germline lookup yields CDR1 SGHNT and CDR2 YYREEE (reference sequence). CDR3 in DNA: TGTGCCAGCAGCTTGTTCCCTAAAGAGACCCAGTACTTC. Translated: CASSLFPKETQYF.

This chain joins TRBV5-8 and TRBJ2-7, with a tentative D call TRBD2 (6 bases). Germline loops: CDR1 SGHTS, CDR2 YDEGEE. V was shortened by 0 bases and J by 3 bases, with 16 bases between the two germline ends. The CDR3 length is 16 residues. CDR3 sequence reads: CASSLDRLASGYEQYF. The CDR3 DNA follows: TGTGCCAGCAGCTTGGATCGTCTAGCGTCGGGCTACGAGCAGTACTTC.

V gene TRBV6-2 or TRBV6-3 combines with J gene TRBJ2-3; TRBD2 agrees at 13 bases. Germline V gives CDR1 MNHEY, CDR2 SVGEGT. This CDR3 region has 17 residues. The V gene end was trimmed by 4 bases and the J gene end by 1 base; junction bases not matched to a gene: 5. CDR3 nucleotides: TGTGCCAGCAGTTTACGACTAGCGGGGGGCCGCACAGATACGCAGTATTTT. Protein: CASSLRLAGGRTDTQYF.

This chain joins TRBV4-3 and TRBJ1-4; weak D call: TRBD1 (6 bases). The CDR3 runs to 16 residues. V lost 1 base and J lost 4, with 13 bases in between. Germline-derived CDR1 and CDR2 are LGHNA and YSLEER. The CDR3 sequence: CASSQAGAKVNEKLFF. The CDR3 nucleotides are TGCGCCAGCAGCCAAGCAGGGGCGAAGGTTAATGAAAAACTGTTTTTT.

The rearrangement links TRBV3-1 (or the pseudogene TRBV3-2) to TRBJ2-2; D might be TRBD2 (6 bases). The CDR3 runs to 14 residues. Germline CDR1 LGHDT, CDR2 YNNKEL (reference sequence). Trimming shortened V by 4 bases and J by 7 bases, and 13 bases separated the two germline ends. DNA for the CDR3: TGTGCCAGCAGCCCCGGGGGAGATCACGGGGAGCTGTTTTTT. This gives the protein CASSPGGDHGELFF.

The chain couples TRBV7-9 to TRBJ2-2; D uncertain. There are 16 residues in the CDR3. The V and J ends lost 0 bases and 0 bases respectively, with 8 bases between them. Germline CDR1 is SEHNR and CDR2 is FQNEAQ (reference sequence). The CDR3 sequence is CASSLALGTNTGELFF. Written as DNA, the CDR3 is TGTGCCAGCAGCTTAGCGCTAGGCACGAACACCGGGGAGCTGTTTTTT.

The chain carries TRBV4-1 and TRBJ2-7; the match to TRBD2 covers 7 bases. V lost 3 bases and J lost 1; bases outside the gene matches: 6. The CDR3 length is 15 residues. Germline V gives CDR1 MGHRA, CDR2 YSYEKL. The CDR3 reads CASSQILGLSYEQYF. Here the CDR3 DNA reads TGCGCCAGCAGCCAGATCTTGGGACTATCCTACGAGCAGTACTTC.

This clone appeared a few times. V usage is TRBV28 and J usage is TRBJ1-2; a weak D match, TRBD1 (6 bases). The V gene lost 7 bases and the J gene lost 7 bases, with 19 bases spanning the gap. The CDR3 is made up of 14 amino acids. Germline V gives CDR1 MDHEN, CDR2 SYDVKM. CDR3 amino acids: CASTTGWESRGYTF. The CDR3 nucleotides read TGTGCCAGCACTACAGGGTGGGAATCGCGTGGCTACACCTTC.

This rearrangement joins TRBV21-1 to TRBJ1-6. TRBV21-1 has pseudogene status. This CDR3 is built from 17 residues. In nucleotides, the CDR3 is TGTGCCAGCAGCAAAGTAGTTGGAAGCTCCTATAATTCACCCCTCCACTTT. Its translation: CASSKVVGSSYNSPLHF.

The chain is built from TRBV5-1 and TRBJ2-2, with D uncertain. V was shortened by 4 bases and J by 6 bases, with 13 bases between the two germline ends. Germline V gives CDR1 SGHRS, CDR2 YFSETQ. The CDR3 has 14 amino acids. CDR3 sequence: CASSPPTPAGELFF. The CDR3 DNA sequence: TGCGCCAGCAGCCCTCCAACTCCTGCCGGGGAGCTGTTTTTT.

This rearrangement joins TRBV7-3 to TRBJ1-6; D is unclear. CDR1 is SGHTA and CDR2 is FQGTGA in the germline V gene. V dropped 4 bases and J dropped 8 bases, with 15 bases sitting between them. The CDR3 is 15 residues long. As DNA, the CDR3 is TGTGCCAGCAGCTGGCGTCCGGGAGGCGATTCACCCCTCCACTTT. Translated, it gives CASSWRPGGDSPLHF.

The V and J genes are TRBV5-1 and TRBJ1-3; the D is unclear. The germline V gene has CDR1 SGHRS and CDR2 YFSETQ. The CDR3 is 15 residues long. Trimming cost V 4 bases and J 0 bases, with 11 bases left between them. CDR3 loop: CASSATSVSGNTIYF. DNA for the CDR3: TGCGCCAGCAGCGCGACCTCAGTCTCTGGAAACACCATATATTTT.